One and the same sample provided the 19 T cell receptor beta chains below, sequenced in a study of cytomegalovirus exposure and HLA in healthy donors. PCR primers comprised 60 Vbeta and 13 Jbeta primers. Generated by immunoSEQ multiplex PCR, the TCRdb table keeps only in-frame clones and is missing some. Of over 100,000 clones listed, 65% to 90% were seen once; the top ten hold 2.2%. The sequenced material came from PBMCs. These receptors were collected from a woman aged 25 to 39 in good health and CMV-seronegative.

This chain links TRBV11-2 with TRBJ1-6; the D gene is possibly TRBD1 (6 bases). There are 13 residues in the CDR3. The V end lost 9 bases, the J end lost 8 bases, and 14 bases lay between the germline ends. Germline V gene sequence: CDR1 SGHAT, CDR2 FQNNGV. The CDR3 loop is CASSGQRDSPLHF. CDR3 sequence (DNA): TGTGCCAGTTCGGGACAACGGGATTCACCCCTCCACTTT.

This chain links TRBV18 with TRBJ2-7; 13 nucleotides line up with TRBD2. Per germline, CDR1 KGHSH and CDR2 LQKENI. Unmatched junction bases numbered 7, after V lost 6 bases and J lost 2 bases. The CDR3 loop spans 16 amino acids. The CDR3 nucleotides read TGTGCCAGCTCGGATAAGGGACTAGCGGGAACCTACGAGCAGTACTTC. Translation gives CASSDKGLAGTYEQYF.

The V call is TRBV19, the J call TRBJ2-3; D is unresolved. Trimming took off 3 bases at V and 1 base at J, with 5 bases between the two ends. Germline V gives CDR1 LNHDA, CDR2 SQIVND (reference sequence). This CDR3 spans 13 amino acids. The CDR3 here is CASSIQGTDTQYF. DNA for the CDR3: TGTGCCAGTAGTATCCAGGGCACAGATACGCAGTATTTT. The full variable domain, completed using reference TRBV19 and TRBJ2-3, is DGGITQSPKYLFRKEGQNVTLSCEQNLNHDAMYWYRQDPGQGLRLIYYSQIVNDFQKGDIAEGYSVSREKKESFPLTVTSAQKNPTAFYLCASSIQGTDTQYFGPGTRLTVL.

In its sample, this clone was seen a few times. This chain uses TRBV10-3 with TRBJ1-4; TRBD1 agrees at 7 bases. With 6 bases clipped from V and 5 bases from J, the junction kept 3 bases outside the gene matches. This CDR3 has 13 amino acids. Germline loops: CDR1 ENHRY, CDR2 SYGVKD. The CDR3, as DNA: TGTGCCATCAGGGGGACAGTAAATGAAAAACTGTTTTTT. It encodes CAIRGTVNEKLFF.

The rearrangement links TRBV15 to TRBJ2-5, with D perhaps TRBD2 (6 bases). The V and J ends lost 0 bases and 5 bases respectively, with 7 bases between them. Germline CDR1 LNHNV, CDR2 YYDKDF (reference sequence). The length of the CDR3 is 13 residues. The CDR3 loop reads CATSRDRGETQYF. CDR3 DNA: TGTGCCACCAGCAGAGATCGGGGGGAGACCCAGTACTTC.

The V gene is TRBV11-3, the J gene TRBJ2-1; D gene uncertain. This CDR3 region has 15 residues. With 1 base removed from V and 4 bases from J, the gap between germline ends came to 11 bases. Germline V gene data show CDR1 as SGHNT and CDR2 as YENEEA. The CDR3: CASSLGLQVYNEQFF. CDR3 nucleotide sequence: TGTGCCAGCAGCTTAGGACTGCAAGTTTACAATGAGCAGTTCTTC.

This rearrangement joins TRBV27 to TRBJ2-7; 7 bases align to TRBD2. This CDR3 contains 13 residues. Germline CDR1 is MNHEY and CDR2 is SMNVEV (reference sequence). Unmatched junction bases numbered 13, after V lost 6 bases and J lost 11 bases. The CDR3 nucleotides read TGTGCCAGCAGCCAAAGATCCGGACTAGTAGAGTACTTC. Translating gives CASSQRSGLVEYF.

In DNA form, the CDR3 reads TGCGCCAGCAGCCCTAGGACAGGGGGCGGAGGTGGAAGAGACAATGAGCAGTTCTTC. This sequence encodes CASSPRTGGGGGRDNEQFF. The V gene is TRBV5-1, the J gene TRBJ2-1; TRBD1 aligns across 11 bases. With 4 bases clipped from V and 5 bases from J, the junction kept 17 bases outside the gene matches. CDR1 SGHRS and CDR2 YFSETQ come from the germline V gene. The CDR3 covers 19 residues. The entire variable domain, with the rest obtained from reference TRBV5-1 and TRBJ2-1, is as follows: KAGVTQTPRYLIKTRGQQVTLSCSPISGHRSVSWYQQTPGQGLQFLFEYFSETQRNKGNFPGRFSGRQFSNSRSEMNVSTLELGDSALYLCASSPRTGGGGGRDNEQFFGPGTRLTVL.

The chain carries TRBV29-1 and TRBJ2-1, with TRBD2 matching 10 bases. The CDR3 length is 14 residues. V trimming: 3 bases; J trimming: 7 bases; junction bases outside the gene matches: 6. Germline V gene data show CDR1 as SQVTM and CDR2 as ANQGSEA. As DNA, the CDR3 is TGCAGCGTTGAGGAGCTAGCGGGAGTTAATGAGCAGTTCTTC. Translating gives CSVEELAGVNEQFF.

The CDR3 protein is CASSIGLAGGSAGELFF. For the CDR3, the DNA is TGCGCCAGCAGCATCGGACTAGCGGGAGGAAGCGCCGGGGAGCTGTTTTTT. This sequence joins TRBV5-1 and TRBJ2-2; 14 nucleotides match TRBD2. The CDR3 is made up of 17 amino acids. J was trimmed by 6 bases and V by 4 bases; bases with no gene match: 8. Germline CDR1 and CDR2: SGHRS and YFSETQ.

V and J are TRBV19 and TRBJ2-5; the match to TRBD1 covers 10 bases. The DNA end is a closer match to TRBJ2-7, so the J assignment may be wrong. The CDR3 consists of 15 residues. The germline V gene encodes CDR1 LNHDA and CDR2 SQIVND (reference sequence). The CDR3: CASSMSGTGAYEQYF. The CDR3 DNA is TGTGCCAGTAGTATGTCCGGGACAGGGGCCTACGAGCAGTACTTC.

The sample holds one count of this clone. The V and J genes are TRBV18 and TRBJ2-2; unclear D gene. The CDR3 extends over 14 amino acids. Deletions cut 4 bases from V and 5 bases from J, with 11 bases between. CDR1 KGHSH and CDR2 LQKENI come from the germline V gene. The CDR3 is CASSLPVRTGELFF. In DNA form, the CDR3 reads TGTGCCAGCTCACTTCCTGTCAGGACCGGGGAGCTGTTTTTT.

V and J are TRBV2 and TRBJ2-5; 9 bases fit TRBD2. The germline CDR1 and CDR2 sequences are SNHLY and FYNNEI. The CDR3 runs to 15 residues. Trimming took 4 bases from V and 4 from J; bases not matched to a gene: 7. CDR3 sequence reads: CASSGLAGVAETQYF. DNA for the CDR3: TGTGCCAGCAGTGGGTTAGCGGGAGTTGCAGAGACCCAGTACTTC.

V usage is TRBV6-4 and J usage is TRBJ2-6; no definite D call. V was clipped by 3 bases and J by 1 base, with 10 bases between them. Germline CDR1 MRHNA, CDR2 SNTAGT. This CDR3 is built from 16 residues. Here the CDR3 DNA reads TGTGCCAGCAGTGATGACGGAGCTTCTGGGGCCAACGTCCTGACTTTC. Translated: CASSDDGASGANVLTF.

This clone was recorded once. This chain joins TRBV5-4 and TRBJ2-3; 8 bases are shared with TRBD2. The V gene end was trimmed by 0 bases and the J gene end by 0 bases; junction bases not matched to a gene: 9. Germline loops: CDR1 SGHNT, CDR2 YYREEE (reference sequence). The CDR3 loop spans 18 amino acids. Here the CDR3 DNA reads TGTGCCAGCAGCTTGGAGATAACTAGCGGACTAAGCACAGATACGCAGTATTTT. Translation gives CASSLEITSGLSTDTQYF. The full variable domain, in which reference TRBV5-4 and TRBJ2-3 provide the parts outside the CDR3, is ETGVTQSPTHLIKTRGQQVTLRCSSQSGHNTVSWYQQALGQGPQFIFQYYREEENGRGNFPPRFSGLQFPNYSSELNVNALELDDSALYLCASSLEITSGLSTDTQYFGPGTRLTVL.

This clone was seen a few times. The J gene is TRBJ1-1, the V gene TRBV28, with TRBD1 as a possible D gene (6 bases). This CDR3 region has 11 residues. CDR1 is MDHEN, CDR2 SYDVKM, per germline. V shed 8 bases and J shed 3 bases, with 7 bases lying between them. CDR3 DNA: TGTGCCAGCCAGGGGTACACTGAAGCTTTCTTT. Its translation: CASQGYTEAFF.

V gene TRBV19 combines with J gene TRBJ1-2; D possibly corresponds to TRBD1 (5 bases). The ends were cut back, 4 bases at V and 7 bases at J, with 16 bases in the middle. CDR3 length: 14 residues. CDR1 and CDR2 (germline): LNHDA, SQIVND (reference sequence). CDR3 residues: CASSSLGRWIGYTF. In DNA, the CDR3 is TGTGCCAGTAGTAGTCTGGGGCGGTGGATTGGCTACACCTTC.

This CDR3 is CASSPGTSGSTVQYF. DNA for the CDR3: TGTGCCAGCAGCCCTGGGACTAGCGGGAGTACTGTGCAGTACTTC. This chain links TRBV11-2 with TRBJ2-7, with 14 bases fitting TRBD2. V trimming: 5 bases; J trimming: 9 bases; junction bases outside the gene matches: 9. Per the germline V gene, CDR1 is SGHAT and CDR2 is FQNNGV. This CDR3 has 15 amino acids.

The V call is TRBV23-1, the J call TRBJ2-7, with D maybe TRBD1 (5 bases). TRBV23-1 is an open reading frame whose function is uncertain. The CDR3 spans 19 residues. V lost 0 bases and J lost 0, with 21 bases in between. The CDR3 coding sequence is TGCGCCAGCAGTCAATCGGACCTGGTAGGGGCGCGGTACTCCTACGAGCAGTACTTC. The encoded protein is CASSQSDLVGARYSYEQYF.